The next 27 T cell receptor beta chains were all read from a single sample in a study of cytomegalovirus exposure and HLA in healthy donors. Both 60 Vbeta primers and 13 Jbeta primers went into the PCR. The method was immunoSEQ multiplex PCR; TCRdb's version includes in-frame clones alone and lacks a portion of them. The data show 150,000 to 200,000 clones, about 80% seen once. Sequencing was done on a sample of PBMCs. The source is a woman aged 40 to 50 in good health and CMV-seronegative.

This chain connects TRBV7-6 to TRBJ2-7; the D gene is possibly TRBD2 (6 bases). Germline loops: CDR1 SGHVS, CDR2 FNYEAQ. This CDR3 contains 13 residues. With 5 bases removed from V and 4 bases from J, the gap between germline ends came to 12 bases. The CDR3 is CASSPRGLYEQYF. CDR3 DNA sequence: TGTGCCAGCAGCCCCCGGGGGTTATACGAGCAGTACTTC.

The rearrangement joins TRBV5-4 to TRBJ2-2; the D gene is possibly TRBD2 (5 bases). V lost 5 bases and J 1 base, leaving 9 bases between the germline ends. This CDR3 spans 14 amino acids. Germline V gene lookup returns CDR1 SGHNT and CDR2 YYREEE (reference sequence). DNA of the CDR3: TGTGCCAGCAGGATAGCGCAGAACACCGGGGAGCTGTTTTTT. Residues: CASRIAQNTGELFF.

This clone was counted a few times. The genes are TRBV9 and TRBJ1-1, with unresolved D. The V end was cut by 4 bases, the J end by 2 bases, with 12 bases between. Germline CDR1 and CDR2: SGDLS and YYNGEE. The CDR3 runs to 14 residues. The chain's CDR3 is CASSLGSGNTEAFF. In DNA, the CDR3 is TGTGCCAGCAGCCTAGGGTCAGGCAACACTGAAGCTTTCTTT.

This rearrangement joins TRBV11-2 to TRBJ2-1; D unresolved. This CDR3 region has 16 residues. V gave up 3 bases and J gave up 3 bases, with 15 bases separating them. From germline, CDR1 is SGHAT and CDR2 FQNNGV. The CDR3, as DNA: TGTGCCAGCAGCTTGGCCCCCCAGGTCGTCTACAATGAGCAGTTCTTC. It encodes CASSLAPQVVYNEQFF.

This clone has a single count. This chain joins TRBV27 and TRBJ2-2, with 7 nucleotides matching TRBD2. Germline V gene lookup returns CDR1 MNHEY and CDR2 SMNVEV (reference sequence). This CDR3 spans 17 amino acids. The V and J ends lost 1 base and 1 base, in that order; junction bases with no gene match: 6. The CDR3 is CASSLYRGSENTGELFF. In DNA, the CDR3 is TGTGCCAGCAGTTTATATCGCGGGAGCGAGAACACCGGGGAGCTGTTTTTT.

The chain employs TRBV30 and TRBJ1-2; no firm D call. The length of the CDR3 is 14 residues. Germline values: CDR1 GTSNPN, CDR2 SVGIG (reference sequence). Trimming removed 2 bases from V and 4 bases from J, with 14 bases in between. The CDR3 reads CAWSPPTRVYGYTF. The CDR3 nucleotides are TGTGCCTGGAGTCCCCCAACTCGGGTCTATGGCTACACCTTC.

V usage is TRBV9 and J usage is TRBJ1-1, with D possibly matching TRBD1 (5 bases). V was trimmed by 4 bases and J by 3 bases, leaving 13 bases between them. The CDR3 length is 14 residues. Germline-derived CDR1 and CDR2 are SGDLS and YYNGEE. The CDR3 is CASSPRIGDTEAFF. In DNA, the CDR3 is TGTGCCAGCAGCCCCCGCATAGGGGACACTGAAGCTTTCTTT.

The V gene is TRBV5-1, the J gene TRBJ1-1, with TRBD1 matching 7 bases. Germline-derived CDR1 and CDR2 are SGHRS and YFSETQ. CDR3 size: 14 residues. V was pared by 4 bases and J by 3 bases, with 6 bases of the junction left unmatched. As DNA, the CDR3 is TGCGCCAGCAGCAGAGGGACAGAAGACACTGAAGCTTTCTTT. This sequence encodes CASSRGTEDTEAFF.

This clone has a single count. The genes are TRBV5-4 and TRBJ1-2; tentative D call: TRBD1 (5 bases). This CDR3 contains 14 residues. Germline V gene sequence: CDR1 SGHNT, CDR2 YYREEE (reference sequence). Trimming cost V 3 bases and J 4 bases, with 13 bases left between them. The CDR3 DNA reads as TGTGCCAGCAGCTATCGTGGGGCTGGCTATGGCTACACCTTC. It specifies CASSYRGAGYGYTF.

The rearrangement uses TRBV7-6 and TRBJ1-1, with D uncertain. The CDR3 sequence is 15 residues long. The V end was cut by 5 bases, the J end by 6 bases, with 19 bases between. CDR1 is SGHVS, CDR2 FNYEAQ, per germline. The CDR3 here is CASSPANRGESEAFF. The CDR3 nucleotides are TGTGCCAGCAGCCCCGCGAATCGGGGTGAATCTGAAGCTTTCTTT.

The chain links TRBV10-3 to TRBJ2-5; perhaps TRBD1 as D (6 bases). The V end lost 4 bases, the J end lost 1 base, and 10 bases lay between the germline ends. Germline V lookup: CDR1 ENHRY, CDR2 SYGVKD. CDR3 size: 14 residues. The chain's CDR3 is CAISGAGAQETQYF. CDR3 sequence (DNA): TGTGCCATCAGTGGGGCAGGGGCCCAAGAGACCCAGTACTTC.

The J gene is TRBJ1-3, the V gene TRBV29-1, with D tentatively TRBD1 (5 bases). The CDR3 length is 14 residues. Germline V gene data show CDR1 as SQVTM and CDR2 as ANQGSEA. V shed 7 bases and J shed 0 bases, with 13 bases lying between them. The CDR3 nucleotides read TGCAGCGCCGCTGGGGCCCTCTCTGGAAACACCATATATTTT. Its translation is CSAAGALSGNTIYF.

This clone was recorded once. The gene calls are TRBV28 and TRBJ2-3, with D maybe TRBD2 (5 bases). This CDR3 is 20 amino acids long. Trimming shortened V by 4 bases and J by 0 bases, and 26 bases separated the two germline ends. Germline V CDR1 and CDR2: MDHEN, SYDVKM. This CDR3 is CASSSTLSASQRHSTDTQYF. CDR3 DNA sequence: TGTGCCAGCAGTTCAACCCTTAGCGCGTCCCAAAGACATAGCACAGATACGCAGTATTTT.

This clone has a single count. The chain employs TRBV2 and TRBJ2-5, with TRBD1 matching over 7 bases. The CDR3 is 13 amino acids. Unmatched junction bases numbered 6, after V lost 7 bases and J lost 4 bases. Germline V gene data show CDR1 as SNHLY and CDR2 as FYNNEI. Written as DNA, the CDR3 is TGTGCCAGCACGAGGGGGCTTCCAGAGACCCAGTACTTC. It translates to CASTRGLPETQYF. Full variable domain (outside the CDR3, taken from reference TRBV2 and TRBJ2-5): EPEVTQTPSHQVTQMGQEVILRCVPISNHLYFYWYRQILGQKVEFLVSFYNNEISEKSEIFDDQFSVERPDGSNFTLKIRSTKLEDSAMYFCASTRGLPETQYFGPGTRLLVL.

The chain links TRBV11-3 to TRBJ2-1; 9 bases agree with TRBD2. The CDR3 covers 16 residues. Germline V lookup: CDR1 SGHNT, CDR2 YENEEA. V was pared by 1 base and J by 6 bases, with 7 bases of the junction left unmatched. This CDR3 reads CASSLGDSGSSNEQFF. The CDR3 DNA reads TGTGCCAGCAGCTTAGGGGATAGCGGGAGCAGCAATGAGCAGTTCTTC.

The chain has TRBV19 and TRBJ2-7, with 7 nucleotides matching TRBD1. The germline CDR1 and CDR2 sequences are LNHDA and SQIVND (reference sequence). The CDR3 sequence is 14 residues long. V shed 7 bases and J 1 base; nucleotides not matched to a gene: 7. The CDR3 loop reads CASKARGYSYEQYF. The CDR3, as DNA: TGTGCCAGTAAGGCCAGGGGGTATTCCTACGAGCAGTACTTC.

The rearrangement uses TRBV28 and TRBJ2-7; 7 bases map to TRBD2. This CDR3 comprises 13 residues. Germline CDR1 is MDHEN and CDR2 is SYDVKM. The junction had 7 bases not matched to a gene; V was cut back by 7 bases and J by 4 bases. The CDR3 bases are TGTGCCAGCACTACGACTAGCAGATACGAGCAGTACTTC. Its protein is CASTTTSRYEQYF.

J is TRBJ1-2 and V is TRBV6-5; D is possibly TRBD1 (6 bases). V was pared by 2 bases and J by 2 bases, with 12 bases between. The length of the CDR3 is 15 residues. The germline V gene has CDR1 MNHEY and CDR2 SVGAGI. As DNA, the CDR3 is TGTGCCAGCAGTTACCGATCGGACAGAAACTATGGCTACACCTTC. Its protein is CASSYRSDRNYGYTF.

This CDR3 reads CASSQEMAGGPGEQYF. CDR3 bases: TGTGCCAGCAGCCAAGAGATGGCGGGAGGGCCGGGGGAGCAGTACTTC. The chain has TRBV4-2 and TRBJ2-7; 9 bases match TRBD2. Germline CDR1 and CDR2: LGHNA and YNFKEQ. The CDR3 consists of 16 residues. V trimming: 0 bases; J trimming: 7 bases; junction bases outside the gene matches: 10.

J is TRBJ2-1 and V is TRBV27; 9 bases are shared with TRBD1. J was trimmed by 2 bases and V by 3 bases; bases with no gene match: 5. CDR1 and CDR2 (germline): MNHEY, SMNVEV (reference sequence). This CDR3 spans 16 amino acids. CDR3 region: CASSFFRQGAYNEQFF. CDR3 in DNA: TGTGCCAGCAGTTTCTTCCGACAGGGGGCCTACAATGAGCAGTTCTTC.

The CDR3 DNA follows: TGTGCCAGCAGCTCCGGACAGGGGGCCTTCCAAGAGACCCAGTACTTC. Its protein is CASSSGQGAFQETQYF. The chain employs TRBV11-3 and TRBJ2-5, with 11 bases aligning to TRBD1. The V segment lost 4 bases and the J segment 1 base; nucleotides outside the gene matches: 5. This CDR3 comprises 16 residues. Germline CDR1 and CDR2: SGHNT and YENEEA. The full variable domain, in which reference TRBV11-3 and TRBJ2-5 provide the parts outside the CDR3, is EAGVVQSPRYKIIEKKQPVAFWCNPISGHNTLYWYLQNLGQGPELLIRYENEEAVDDSQLPKDRFSAERLKGVDSTLKIQPAELGDSAVYLCASSSGQGAFQETQYFGPGTRLLVL.

The chain carries TRBV7-9 and TRBJ2-2; 10 nucleotides agree with TRBD2. From germline, CDR1 is SEHNR and CDR2 FQNEAQ (reference sequence). V dropped 5 bases and J dropped 6; count of bases not matched to a gene: 6. This CDR3 is 15 amino acids long. The CDR3 DNA follows: TGTGCCAGCAGCCCTAGCGGGAGTAAGTCCGGGGAGCTGTTTTTT. As protein: CASSPSGSKSGELFF.

This clone was found a few times. The genes are TRBV9 and TRBJ1-2; D is perhaps TRBD1 (5 bases). The CDR3 is made up of 12 amino acids. Germline CDR1 reads SGDLS; CDR2 reads YYNGEE. V was clipped by 0 bases and J by 7 bases, with 7 bases between them. For the CDR3, the DNA is TGTGCCAGCAGCGTAGGGGGGGTTGGCTACACCTTC. Encoded protein: CASSVGGVGYTF.

The rearrangement joins TRBV28 to TRBJ2-3, with D possibly matching TRBD2 (6 bases). Germline lookup yields CDR1 MDHEN and CDR2 SYDVKM. V gave up 1 base and J gave up 2 bases, with 13 bases separating them. CDR3 size: 16 residues. CDR3 residues: CASSLSGSAFTDTQYF. CDR3 sequence (DNA): TGTGCCAGCAGTTTATCCGGGAGCGCGTTCACAGATACGCAGTATTTT.

The chain links TRBV5-1 to TRBJ2-7; a weak D match, TRBD2 (5 bases). CDR1 is SGHRS, CDR2 YFSETQ, per germline. CDR3 size: 16 residues. Deletions cut 0 bases from V and 1 base from J, with 14 bases between. CDR3 amino acids: CASSLDPGSLSYEQYF. CDR3 DNA sequence: TGCGCCAGCAGCTTGGACCCGGGGTCTTTATCCTACGAGCAGTACTTC.

V and J are TRBV29-1 and TRBJ1-5, with 8 bases fitting TRBD1. The germline V gene encodes CDR1 SQVTM and CDR2 ANQGSEA. V dropped 7 bases and J dropped 6; count of bases not matched to a gene: 8. This CDR3 region has 13 residues. The CDR3 here is CSALQGEGQPQHF. CDR3 coding DNA: TGCAGCGCTTTACAGGGGGAGGGTCAGCCCCAGCATTTT.

The sample holds a few counts of this clone. The chain combines TRBV6-1 with TRBJ2-7; D is uncertain. The closer fit of TRBJ2-5 to the DNA end suggests the J call may be wrong. CDR1 is MNHNS, CDR2 SASEGT, per germline. The CDR3 runs 12 residues. CDR3 sequence reads: CASSDGWETQYF. The DNA of the CDR3 is TGTGCCAGCAGTGATGGTTGGGAGACCCAGTACTTC.